This T cell receptor beta chain originates from a study of beta chain features in type 1 diabetes. Only a few counts were recorded for this clone. The CDR3 has 13 amino acids. The germline V and J ends were trimmed by 6 bases and 12 bases, with 18 bases remaining between them. The germline CDR1 and CDR2 sequences are MDHEN and SYDVKM. Expressed TCRB transcripts were sequenced because the isolated RNA had all been reverse transcribed beforehand. TCRdb keeps only in-frame clones here, not all; method: immunoSEQ multiplex PCR. This sample has some 900,000 clones, with roughly 15% found just once. The origin of this receptor is a woman aged 18-29 years in good health. What was sequenced was naive CD4+ T cells from blood. The chain combines TRBV28 with TRBJ2-1, with unresolved D. CDR3 region: CASSHSVSHGQFF. The DNA of the CDR3 is TGTGCCAGCAGCCACTCAGTGTCCCACGGGCAGTTCTTC.